This T cell receptor (beta chain) was captured by sequencing in a study of T cells in narcolepsy. The CDR3 has 12 residues. V was pared by 8 bases and J by 10 bases, with 5 bases of the junction left unmatched. From germline, CDR1 is MNHEY and CDR2 SVGAGI. Comment on this clone: The antigen remains unidentified.

Sequencing was performed with immunoSEQ multiplex PCR; in TCRdb, only in-frame clones are kept and a portion is missing. Counted here are approximately 1,500 clones, roughly 39% occurring once; the ten biggest clones make up about 20%. The sequencing input was cultured CD8+ T cells from cerebrospinal fluid. The V call is TRBV6-5, the J call TRBJ1-6; 7 positions agree with TRBD1. The TCR sequence derives from a human donor with narcolepsy. As DNA, the CDR3 is TGTGCCAGCGTAGGGGGCGGCTCACCCCTCCACTTT. It yields the protein CASVGGGSPLHF.